The 3 T cell receptor beta chains reported below all come from one sample, sequenced in a study of control samples from healthy donors and cancer patients. The table came from immunoSEQ multiplex PCR; TCRdb's copy has only in-frame clones and leaves some out. Of 26,000 or so clones listed, about nine tenths are singletons. Input material: PBMCs. The receptors were sampled from a man in his fifties with lung cancer.

The rearrangement joins TRBV28 to TRBJ1-5; 8 nucleotides align to TRBD1. This CDR3 comprises 18 residues. CDR1 and CDR2 from the germline V gene are MDHEN and SYDVKM. Unmatched junction bases numbered 11, after V lost 2 bases and J lost 2 bases. The CDR3 protein is CASSLLRRGLEGNQPQHF. CDR3 in DNA: TGTGCCAGCAGTTTACTGCGCAGGGGGCTCGAGGGCAATCAGCCCCAGCATTTT. Filled out from reference TRBV28 and TRBJ1-5, the complete variable domain reads DVKVTQSSRYLVKRTGEKVFLECVQDMDHENMFWYRQDPGLGLRLIYFSYDVKMKEKGDIPEGYSVSREKKERFSLILESASTNQTSMYLCASSLLRRGLEGNQPQHFGDGTRLSIL.

This chain connects TRBV5-5 to TRBJ2-7; D may be TRBD2 (5 bases). CDR1 is SGHKS, CDR2 YYEKEE, per germline (reference sequence). Trimming took 1 base from V and 7 from J, leaving 12 bases between them. This CDR3 spans 13 amino acids. CDR3 DNA: TGTGCCAGCAGCTTGACTCCCTCGGGAGAGCAGTACTTC. This sequence encodes CASSLTPSGEQYF.

The chain recombines TRBV19 with TRBJ2-2; D not resolved. Trimming took 5 bases from V and 12 from J, leaving 16 bases between them. This CDR3 region has 13 residues. Germline CDR1 LNHDA, CDR2 SQIVND (reference sequence). The CDR3: CASSHDPAEKLFF. CDR3 sequence (DNA): TGTGCCAGTAGTCACGACCCGGCCGAGAAGCTGTTTTTT.